The 22 T cell receptor beta chains below come from one sample, sequenced in a study of tumor-infiltrating lymphocytes in primary liver carcinoma. For each extraction, RNA and DNA were obtained together from approximately 20-30 mg of unsorted bulk tissue. Using a constant-region primer together with ProtoScript II reverse transcriptase, TCR beta cDNA was made from 450 to 600 ng of total RNA. Modified slightly, ARM-PCR produced TCR beta libraries over three nested multiplex PCR rounds. Use of TRBV1-TRBV30 forward primers with a C-beta reverse primer characterized the first two PCR rounds, which lasted about 10 cycles each. TCRdb re-called the multiplex PCR reads through MiXCR, storing one row per CDR3 protein. The sample records about 35,000 distinct CDR3 sequences, roughly 74% being singletons. The material sequenced was liver tumor tissue from sampling region 4. Subset specified: tumor region T4, right-lateral pole. These receptors were taken from a man aged 35 to 55 with primary liver carcinoma and hepatitis B virus infection.

The chain links TRBV29-1 to TRBJ2-2; D is uncertain. CDR3 size: 15 residues. Looked up from germline, CDR1 is SQVTM and CDR2 is ANQGSEA. The V end lost 3 bases, the J end lost 10 bases, and 21 bases lay between the germline ends. This CDR3 is CSVETGAANTQELFF. The CDR3 DNA reads as TGCAGCGTTGAGACTGGCGCGGCGAACACCCAGGAGCTGTTTTTT.

A note on this clonotype: Sequence at one end of the junction differs from germline and may be a read error. The V and J genes are TRBV28 and TRBJ1-2; unclear D gene. CDR1 MDHEN and CDR2 SYDVKM come from the germline V gene. The CDR3 extends over 15 amino acids. The CDR3 protein is CTSSPFDEVPYGYTF. The CDR3 coding sequence is TGTACCAGCAGTCCCTTCGACGAGGTCCCCTATGGCTACACCTTC.

As regards this clonotype: A much larger clone is a single base away; this may be a read error. The rearrangement uses TRBV7-6 and TRBJ2-5; maybe TRBD2 (6 bases). V was clipped by 4 bases and J by 5 bases, with 17 bases between them. Looked up from germline, CDR1 is SGHVS and CDR2 is FNYEAQ. This CDR3 has 15 amino acids. The CDR3 DNA reads as TGTGCCAGCAGCTCGTTACTATCGGGAGCCGAGACCCAGTACTTC. Amino acids: CASSSLLSGAETQYF.

Note on this clonotype: A much bigger clone sits one base away, suggesting this may be a read error. V and J are TRBV28 and TRBJ2-7; D may match TRBD1 or TRBD2 (6 bases each). Trimming removed 7 bases from V and 4 bases from J, with 14 bases in between. The CDR3 spans 13 residues. Germline V CDR1 and CDR2: MDHEN, SYDVKM. This CDR3 is CASKGGPRYEQYF. The DNA of the CDR3 is TGTGCCAGCAAGGGGGGCCCAAGGTACGAGCAGTACTTC.

V gene TRBV20-1 combines with J gene TRBJ1-5; D might be TRBD1 (5 bases). Germline assignment: CDR1 DFQATT and CDR2 SNEGSKA (reference sequence). Trimming left V 5 bases short and J 1 base short, with 18 bases between. There are 16 residues in the CDR3. In DNA, the CDR3 is TGCAGTGCTGCCCGGGGGGAATGCTTAAGCAATCAGCCCCAGCATTTT. It codes for CSAARGECLSNQPQHF.

As regards this clonotype: As the CDR3 is not closed by the conserved phenylalanine or tryptophan, this likely results from a read error. V gene TRBV7-9 combines with J gene TRBJ2-6; D is undetermined. This CDR3 comprises 13 residues. The V gene lost 6 bases and the J gene lost 1 base, with 4 bases spanning the gap. Germline CDR1 and CDR2: SEHNR and FQNEAQ (reference sequence). CDR3 nucleotide sequence: TGTGCCAGCAGACCGTCTGGGGCCAACGTCCTGACTCTG. This translates into CASRPSGANVLTL.

Notes on this clonotype: An end of the junction does not agree with germline; a read error may underlie this. This chain uses TRBV6-6 with TRBJ1-1; tentative D call: TRBD1 (6 bases). The CDR3 runs to 13 residues. Germline CDR1 and CDR2: MNHNY and SVGAGI (reference sequence). This CDR3 reads CANSTRGTTEAFF. The CDR3 DNA is TGTGCCAACAGCACAAGGGGGACTACTGAGGCTTTCTTT.

To note about this clonotype: A read error is possible here, since a much larger clone lies one base away. The V and J genes are TRBV5-1 and TRBJ2-1; the match to TRBD1 covers 8 bases. Looked up from germline, CDR1 is SGHRS and CDR2 is YFSETQ. The V gene end was trimmed by 4 bases and the J gene end by 4 bases; junction bases not matched to a gene: 10. CDR3 size: 16 residues. CDR3 amino acids: CASSIRLGQAYNEQFF. As DNA, the CDR3 is TGCGCCAGCAGCATAAGGCTGGGACAGGCGTACAATGAGCAGTTCTTC.

Remarks on this clonotype: Here the CDR3 omits its conserved ending phenylalanine or tryptophan, so a read error is the likely source. This chain links TRBV7-8 with TRBJ1-5; D remains ambiguous. CDR1 and CDR2 (germline): SGHVS, FQNEAQ. CDR3 length equals 12 residues. The ends were cut back, 0 bases at V and 7 bases at J, with 4 bases in the middle. The CDR3 is CASSLAGQPQHY. CDR3 bases: TGTGCCAGCAGCTTAGCGGGACAGCCCCAGCATTAT.

This clonotype has only one observation. The V gene is TRBV6-6, the J gene TRBJ1-6, with D tentatively TRBD1 (6 bases). CDR1 and CDR2 (germline): MNHNY, SVGAGI (reference sequence). V was shortened by 6 bases and J by 11 bases, with 20 bases between the two germline ends. The CDR3 covers 15 residues. CDR3 protein: CASSPGTGRNTPLHF. The CDR3 nucleotides read TGTGCCAGCAGCCCGGGAACAGGGAGGAATACACCCCTCCACTTT.

This clonotype has ten or more counts. A much larger clone sits a single nucleotide away, making a read error possible. The V and J genes are TRBV7-9 and TRBJ1-1, with 10 nucleotides matching TRBD1. The CDR3 totals 16 residues. From germline, CDR1 is SEHNR and CDR2 FQNEAQ (reference sequence). Trimming cost V 5 bases and J 4 bases; bases outside gene matches: 10. In DNA, the CDR3 is TGTGCCAGCAGCCCCCGGGGGACAGGGGTAATCACTGAAGCTTTCTTT. Protein sequence: CASSPRGTGVITEAFF.

The CDR3 here is CSVVGPSGLGTGELFF. The CDR3 bases are TGCAGCGTTGTCGGCCCCAGTGGGTTGGGGACCGGGGAGCTGTTTTTT. The chain joins TRBV29-1 to TRBJ2-2, with D hard to call. The germline CDR1 and CDR2 sequences are SQVTM and ANQGSEA. The CDR3 covers 16 residues. V shed 4 bases and J shed 5 bases, with 20 bases lying between them.

This clonotype occurred a few times. As the CDR3 is not closed by the conserved phenylalanine or tryptophan, this likely results from a read error. The chain recombines TRBV12-3 or TRBV12-4 with TRBJ1-1; possible D gene TRBD1, 6 bases. This CDR3 comprises 12 residues. The CDR3 sequence: CVSTGHGGEAFS. The CDR3, as DNA: TGTGTCAGTACGGGACACGGCGGTGAAGCTTTCTCT.

As for this clonotype: The CDR3 ends on some other residue instead of the conserved phenylalanine or tryptophan, so this is likely a read error. V and J are TRBV28 and TRBJ2-1, with 9 bases fitting TRBD2. Germline V lookup: CDR1 MDHEN, CDR2 SYDVKM. J gave up 7 bases and V 6 bases, and 10 bases lay outside the gene matches. This CDR3 spans 15 amino acids. As DNA, the CDR3 is TGTGCCAGCAGCTCCTGGACTAGCGCCAAAAATGAGCAGTTCCTC. It specifies CASSSWTSAKNEQFL.

This clonotype appeared many times. Since a much larger clone is just one base distant, this may be a read error. The chain has TRBV11-2 and TRBJ2-1; 10 bases are a match to TRBD2. The CDR3 totals 15 residues. The V gene end was trimmed by 8 bases and the J gene end by 4 bases; junction bases not matched to a gene: 8. Germline-derived CDR1 and CDR2 are SGHAT and FQNNGV. CDR3 protein: CASGPLAGEYNEQFF. CDR3 DNA: TGTGCCAGCGGCCCCCTAGCGGGAGAGTACAATGAGCAGTTCTTC.

Worth noting for this clonotype: At one end, the junction sequence differs from germline, possibly due to a read error. V gene TRBV29-1 combines with J gene TRBJ1-5, with TRBD1 as a possible D gene (5 bases). This CDR3 has 13 residues. Germline V lookup: CDR1 SQVTM, CDR2 ANQGSEA. The CDR3 nucleotides read TGCAGCGCCGGAGGGGAGGCGAATCGGCCCCAGCATTTT. It specifies CSAGGEANRPQHF.

The rearrangement joins TRBV6-6 to TRBJ1-5; D remains ambiguous. Germline V lookup: CDR1 MNHNY, CDR2 SVGAGI (reference sequence). This CDR3 contains 17 residues. V gave up 6 bases and J gave up 7 bases, with 25 bases separating them. This CDR3 is CASSPHPDDRFKQPQHF. CDR3 sequence (DNA): TGTGCCAGCAGCCCCCACCCGGACGATCGATTCAAACAGCCCCAGCATTTT.

Details on this clonotype: A single base separates this from a much larger clone, so it may be a read error. This rearrangement joins TRBV29-1 to TRBJ2-5; D ambiguous. Germline CDR1 reads SQVTM; CDR2 reads ANQGSEA. The CDR3 is made up of 13 amino acids. CDR3 nucleotide sequence: TGCAGCGCTGAAGTCCCCCAACGAGAGACCCAGTACTTT. This translates into CSAEVPQRETQYF.

Points on this clonotype: This CDR3 is missing its conserved last phenylalanine or tryptophan, likely due to a read error. The DNA is omitted, as the CDR3 cannot be located on it reliably, and the CDR3 follows TCRdb's listing. The chain uses TRBV6-1 and TRBJ2-3; no DNA check was done on the table's D call, TRBD2. Germline V lookup: CDR1 MNHNS, CDR2 SASEGT. The CDR3 is 14 residues long, ends included. The CDR3 reads CASSEGLGPDTRYL.

Ten or more counts support this clonotype. It may be a read error: a sequence one base away is much more abundant. The CDR3: CVSSWRGNTEAFF. CDR3 DNA: TGTGTCAGCAGTTGGAGGGGGAACACTGAAGCTTTCTTT. This chain uses TRBV28 with TRBJ1-1, with D tentatively TRBD1 (5 bases). The CDR3 is made up of 13 amino acids. The germline CDR1 and CDR2 sequences are MDHEN and SYDVKM.

As for this clonotype: Likely a read error: the CDR3 ends without its conserved phenylalanine or tryptophan. This sequence joins TRBV11-2 and TRBJ2-7; perhaps TRBD1 as D (5 bases). The V gene's germline CDR1 is SGHAT and CDR2 FQNNGV. The length of the CDR3 is 14 residues. V gave up 4 bases and J gave up 4 bases, with 14 bases separating them. The CDR3 sequence is CASSSNRNSYEQYL. Here the CDR3 DNA reads TGTGCCAGCAGCTCAAACAGGAACTCATACGAGCAGTACTTA.

This clonotype was detected once. A junction end diverges from the germline sequence, so it may reflect a read error. This chain links TRBV11-1 with TRBJ1-1; TRBD1 matches 7 bases. Germline V gene data show CDR1 as SGHAT and CDR2 as FQDESV (reference sequence). CDR3 size: 15 residues. CDR3 in amino acids: CASSLGQILGTEVFF. For the CDR3, the DNA is TGTGCCAGCAGCTTGGGACAGATCTTGGGGACTGAAGTTTTCTTT.